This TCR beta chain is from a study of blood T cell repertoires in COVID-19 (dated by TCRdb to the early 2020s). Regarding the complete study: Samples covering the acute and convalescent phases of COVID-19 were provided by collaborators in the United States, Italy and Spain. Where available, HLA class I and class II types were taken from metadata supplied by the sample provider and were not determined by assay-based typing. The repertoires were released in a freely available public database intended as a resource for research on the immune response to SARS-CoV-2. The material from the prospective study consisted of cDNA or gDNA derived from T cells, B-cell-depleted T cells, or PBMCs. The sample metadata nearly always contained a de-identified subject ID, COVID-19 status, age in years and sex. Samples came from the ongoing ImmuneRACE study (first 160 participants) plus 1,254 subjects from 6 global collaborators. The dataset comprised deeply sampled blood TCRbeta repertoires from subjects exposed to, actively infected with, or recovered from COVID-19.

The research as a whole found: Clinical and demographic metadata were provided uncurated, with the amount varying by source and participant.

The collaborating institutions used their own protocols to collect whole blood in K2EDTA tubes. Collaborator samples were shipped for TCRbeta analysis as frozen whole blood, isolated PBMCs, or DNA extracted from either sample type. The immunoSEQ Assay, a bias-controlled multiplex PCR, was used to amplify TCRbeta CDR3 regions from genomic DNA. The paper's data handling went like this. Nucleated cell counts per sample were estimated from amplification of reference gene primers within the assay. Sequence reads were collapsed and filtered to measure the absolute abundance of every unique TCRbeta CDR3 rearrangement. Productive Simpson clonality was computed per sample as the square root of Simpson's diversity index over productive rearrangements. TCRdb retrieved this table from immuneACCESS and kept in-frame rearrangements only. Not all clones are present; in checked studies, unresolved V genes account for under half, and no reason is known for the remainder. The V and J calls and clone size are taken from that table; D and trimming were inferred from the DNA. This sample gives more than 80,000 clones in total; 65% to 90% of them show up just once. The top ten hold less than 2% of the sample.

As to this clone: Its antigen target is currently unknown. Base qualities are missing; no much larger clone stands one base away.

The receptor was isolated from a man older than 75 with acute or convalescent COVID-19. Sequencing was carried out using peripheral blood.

The encoded CDR3 is CASRAGSWSNQPQHF. The DNA sequence is TGTGCCAGCAGAGCGGGGTCATGGAGCAATCAGCCCCAGCATTTT. Rearrangement joined TRBV28 to TRBJ1-5, with an unclear D gene assignment. Trimming takes 6 bases from V and 1 base from J, and the germline ends sit 13 bases apart. CDR1 and CDR2, looked up from the germline V gene, are MDHEN and SYDVKM. The CDR3 runs 15 amino acids, cysteine and phenylalanine included. The read is trimmed to its CDR3 DNA, 45 bases read in frame from base 1.